The TCR beta chain described here comes from a study of cytomegalovirus exposure and HLA in healthy donors. On the study more broadly: About 200 million T cells yielded 90 million to 130 million unique TCR beta sequences in earlier analysis.

Details on this clone: Its antigen is not identified.

V was clipped by 5 bases and J by 3 bases; unmatched bases: 8. The V gene's germline CDR1 is SGHRS and CDR2 YFSETQ. This CDR3 is built from 16 residues. Primers included in the PCR were 60 Vbeta and 13 Jbeta primers. Using immunoSEQ multiplex PCR, the repertoire was profiled, and TCRdb retains in-frame clones only, with some absent. The table lists just over 65,000 clones, about 81% of them singletons, with about 6.8% in the top ten. Study-wide findings and caveats: Across donors, most TCRs were seen rarely, yet some public ones were widespread. Analyses of presence and absence presupposed an approximately uniform sequencing depth across donors. The number of N-insertions in an Asian-associated ancestry cluster was reportedly below the 666-donor mean in a later analysis.

This clonotype originated in a human donor in good health. The rearrangement uses TRBV5-1 and TRBJ2-3, with 11 bases that match TRBD2. The sample comprised PBMCs. CDR3 coding DNA: TGCGCCAGCAGTAGCGGGGGGGCGGTCGGAACAGATACGCAGTATTTT. Translation gives CASSSGGAVGTDTQYF.